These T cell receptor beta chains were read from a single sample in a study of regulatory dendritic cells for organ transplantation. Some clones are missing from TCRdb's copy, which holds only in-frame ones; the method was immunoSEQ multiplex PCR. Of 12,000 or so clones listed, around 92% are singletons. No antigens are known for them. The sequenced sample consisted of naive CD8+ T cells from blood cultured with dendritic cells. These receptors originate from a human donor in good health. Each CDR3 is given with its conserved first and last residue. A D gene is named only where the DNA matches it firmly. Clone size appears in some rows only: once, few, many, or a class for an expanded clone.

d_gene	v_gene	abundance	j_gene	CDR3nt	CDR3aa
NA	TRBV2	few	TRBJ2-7	TGTGCCAGCAGGGGAGACTACGAGCAGTACTTC	CASRGDYEQYF
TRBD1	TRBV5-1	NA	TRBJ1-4	TGCGCCAGCAGCTACACAGGGGTTTTCCGGACTAATGAAAAACTGTTTTTT	CASSYTGVFRTNEKLFF
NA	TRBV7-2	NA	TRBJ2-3	TGTGCCAGCAGCCCCCCCCCAGATACGCAGTATTTT	CASSPPPDTQYF
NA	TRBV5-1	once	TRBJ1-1	TGCGCCAGCAGCTTGGAAGGAGGTTATCCAGAGGCGGCTTTCTTT	CASSLEGGYPEAAFF
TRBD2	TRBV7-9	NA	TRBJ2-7	TGTGCCAGCAGCTTAGGGTCCTTAGCGGGACGGCGCTACCAGAACGAGCAGTACTTC	CASSLGSLAGRRYQNEQYF
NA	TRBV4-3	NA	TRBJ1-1	TGCGCCAGCAGCCAAGAAAATGCGAACACTGAAGCTTTCTTT	CASSQENANTEAFF
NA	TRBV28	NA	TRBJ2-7	TGTGCCAGCAGTTCTGGAATCGGGGGCTACGAGCAGTACTTC	CASSSGIGGYEQYF
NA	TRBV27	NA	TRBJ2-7	TGTGCCAGCAGCCAGATAAGGGGGGAAAAGGCCTACGAGCAGTACTTC	CASSQIRGEKAYEQYF
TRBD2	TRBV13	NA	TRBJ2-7	TGTGCCAGCAGCTCCGGACTAGCGGGGGACGAGCAGTACTTC	CASSSGLAGDEQYF
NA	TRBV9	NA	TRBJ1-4	TGTGCCAGCAGCGTAGGGGCAGGGTCGGCGCAGGAAAAACTGTTTTTT	CASSVGAGSAQEKLFF
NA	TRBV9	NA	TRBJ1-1	TGTGCCAGCAGCGTAGAGGGGGGTGGCACTGAAGCTTTCTTT	CASSVEGGGTEAFF
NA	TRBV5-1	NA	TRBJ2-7	TGCGCCAGCAGCTGGGCGACAGGTGCCTACGAGCAGTACTTC	CASSWATGAYEQYF
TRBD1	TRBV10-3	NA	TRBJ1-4	TGTGCCATCAGGCCCCAGGACAGGAGGCATGAAAAACTGTTTTTT	CAIRPQDRRHEKLFF
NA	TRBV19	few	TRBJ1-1	TGTGCCAGCCCTGCCTCCAGGACCCTGAACACTGAAGCTTTCTTT	CASPASRTLNTEAFF
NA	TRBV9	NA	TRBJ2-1	TGTGCCAGCAGCGCCCAACCAACAGAGCAGTTCTTC	CASSAQPTEQFF
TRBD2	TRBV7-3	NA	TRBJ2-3	TGTGCCAGCAGCTCCCCCAAGCGGGGTTATGGGGATACGCAGTATTTT	CASSSPKRGYGDTQYF
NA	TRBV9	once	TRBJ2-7	TGTGCCAGCAGCCCAGGCGGGGCGGACTCCTACGAGCAGTACTTC	CASSPGGADSYEQYF
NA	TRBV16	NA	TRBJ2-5	TGTGCCAGCAGCCAATCGGAAGGGACTGGACAAGAGACCCAGTACTTC	CASSQSEGTGQETQYF
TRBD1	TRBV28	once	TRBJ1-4	TGTGCCAGCGACAGGGGGAGTGAAAAACTGTTTTTT	CASDRGSEKLFF
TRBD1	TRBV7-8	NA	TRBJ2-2	TGTGCCAGCAGCTTCTTCGGGACAGGGCGCGGCGGGGAGCTGTTTTTT	CASSFFGTGRGGELFF
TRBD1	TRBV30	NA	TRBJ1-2	TGTGCCTGGAGTTCGAGGGACAGGCCTTATAACTATGGCTACACCTTC	CAWSSRDRPYNYGYTF
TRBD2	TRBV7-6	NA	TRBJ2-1	TGTGCCAGCAGCTTATCTCCCGGGAGGAGTGAGCAGTTCTTC	CASSLSPGRSEQFF
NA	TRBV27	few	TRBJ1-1	TGTGCCAGCACGGGGTGGGGAAGTGTTGAAGCTTTCTTT	CASTGWGSVEAFF
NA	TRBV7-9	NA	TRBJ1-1	TGTGCCAGCAGCTTAGCCCAGGGGCTGAACACTGAAGCTTTCTTT	CASSLAQGLNTEAFF
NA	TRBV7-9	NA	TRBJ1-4	TGTGCCAGCAGCTTAGCGGGGTTTTGGAAGACTAATGAAAAACTGTTTTTT	CASSLAGFWKTNEKLFF
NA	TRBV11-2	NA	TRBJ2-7	TGTGCCAGCAGCCAGGCAGGGTTTTCCTACGAGCAGTACTTC	CASSQAGFSYEQYF